Described below is a single T cell receptor beta chain sequence and its context. The data were obtained in a study of blood T cell repertoires in COVID-19. Whole-study context: The United States, Italy and Spain were the sources of the acute and convalescent COVID-19 samples. T cells, B-cell-depleted T cells, or PBMCs provided the cDNA or gDNA that served as material.

Original processing notes: Reference gene primers were amplified, and this amplification served to estimate nucleated cell counts. Sequencing was performed with immunoSEQ multiplex PCR; in TCRdb, only in-frame clones are kept and a portion is missing. V and J calls and clone size are copied from that table; D and trimming were computed from the DNA. The data contain 55,000 to 75,000 clones, about 86% of them seen just once; the ten biggest clones take up approximately 6%. The receptor comes from a human donor in a cohort sampled during active COVID-19. Material for sequencing was peripheral blood.

The CDR3 region has the DNA TGTGCCAGCAGCTTAATAGCGGGGGAGGGTGAGCAGTTCTTC. This translates into CASSLIAGEGEQFF. This rearrangement joins TRBV7-3 to TRBJ2-1, with TRBD2 identical over 9 bases. Germline CDR1 reads SGHTA; CDR2 reads FQGTGA. The CDR3 loop spans 14 amino acids. J was trimmed by 9 bases and V by 1 base; bases with no gene match: 4.